This T cell receptor beta chain was retrieved from a study of shared clonotypes between healthy human individuals. This clone is a singleton in its sample. TCRdb's copy holds only in-frame clones and misses some; the assay was immunoSEQ multiplex PCR. Altogether some 2,500,000 clones are present, roughly 92% being singletons, with the ten largest covering around 0.38%. Donors, without exception, were Caucasian adults residing in Nashville, Tennessee. Sequenced sample: naive CD4+ T cells from PBMCs. As to subset: CD45RA+ positively selected. This sequence was found in a young man in good health. Some clones in this sample may be carry-over from other donors' samples.

Written as DNA, the CDR3 is TGCGCCAGCAGCCGATCTAGTTCTAAGGAGACCCAGTACTTC. This codes for CASSRSSSKETQYF. This chain links TRBV5-1 with TRBJ2-5, with no clear D. Germline V gene lookup returns CDR1 SGHRS and CDR2 YFSETQ. This CDR3 contains 14 residues. V lost 4 bases, J lost 5 bases, and 15 bases lay in between.